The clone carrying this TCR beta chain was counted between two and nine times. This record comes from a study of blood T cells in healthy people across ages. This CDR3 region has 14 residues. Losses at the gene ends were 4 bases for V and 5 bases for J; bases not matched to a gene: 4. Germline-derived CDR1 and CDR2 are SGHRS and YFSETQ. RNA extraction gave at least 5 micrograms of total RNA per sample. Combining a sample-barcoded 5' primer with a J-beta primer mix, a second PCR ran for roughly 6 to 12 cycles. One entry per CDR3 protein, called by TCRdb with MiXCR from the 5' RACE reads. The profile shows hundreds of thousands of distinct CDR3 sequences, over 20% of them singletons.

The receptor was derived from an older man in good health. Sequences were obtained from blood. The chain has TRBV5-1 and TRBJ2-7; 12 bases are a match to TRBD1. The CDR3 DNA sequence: TGCGCCAGCAGCACCGGGACAGGGGGCAACGAGCAGTACTTC. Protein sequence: CASSTGTGGNEQYF.